This T cell receptor beta chain was profiled in a study of OX40 agonist ivuxolimab in advanced cancers. Study as a whole: Patients received ivuxolimab, an intravenous treatment, every 2 weeks at 0.01 to 10 mg/kg.

The study's findings and limits: Relative to CD4+ cells, CD8+ T cells on average had more expanded clones.

This clone was detected only once. Its specificity is unknown. Generated by immunoSEQ multiplex PCR, the TCRdb table keeps only in-frame clones and is missing some. The table has some 37,000 clones, approximately 90% seen once; the top ten hold around 13%. The germline CDR1 and CDR2 sequences are SGHTA and FQGTGA. The CDR3 loop spans 15 amino acids. Trimming removed 3 bases from V and 2 bases from J, with 11 bases in between. The rearrangement uses TRBV7-3 and TRBJ2-1; D might be TRBD1 (6 bases). The source is an adult with an advanced solid tumor such as melanoma, head and neck, liver or kidney cancer. This specimen was CD4+ or CD8+ T cells sorted from blood, taken in a trial of the OX40 agonist ivuxolimab. CDR3 DNA sequence: TGTGCCAGCAGCTTCCACGGGACAACCTACAATGAGCAGTTCTTC. Protein sequence: CASSFHGTTYNEQFF.